This T cell receptor beta chain is drawn from a study of T-cell reconstitution after alpha-beta-depleted transplantation in children. The study, taken as a whole, reports: Some patients owed their high day-60 TCRbeta diversity to surviving recipient T cells and thymic progenitors. T-cell counts and diversity were attributed mostly to newly produced T cells one year after transplant. By about two months after transplant, alpha-beta T cells reportedly arose from several hundred graft clones that had expanded.

Germline loops: CDR1 SGHAT, CDR2 FQNNGV. CDR3 length: 17 amino acids. Trimming took 1 base from V and 1 from J; bases not matched to a gene: 8. This clonotype appeared many times. Its antigen is currently unknown. It was with unique molecular identifiers that the TCRbeta library was prepared. Using its own MiXCR run on the PCR reads, TCRdb lists one record per CDR3 protein. The sample lists around 300,000 distinct CDR3 sequences, approximately 7.3% occurring once. The sequence derives from a female patient between 2 and 10 years old who had a stem cell transplant for Fanconi anemia, so the T cells may come from the graft donor. The sample consisted of peripheral blood, taken 360 days after TCRalphabeta/CD19-depleted stem cell transplant. The chain employs TRBV11-2 and TRBJ2-7, with 9 bases identical to TRBD1. This CDR3 is CASSLGQTGGLSYEQYF. The DNA for the CDR3 is TGTGCCAGCAGCTTAGGACAAACAGGGGGCCTTTCCTACGAGCAGTACTTC.